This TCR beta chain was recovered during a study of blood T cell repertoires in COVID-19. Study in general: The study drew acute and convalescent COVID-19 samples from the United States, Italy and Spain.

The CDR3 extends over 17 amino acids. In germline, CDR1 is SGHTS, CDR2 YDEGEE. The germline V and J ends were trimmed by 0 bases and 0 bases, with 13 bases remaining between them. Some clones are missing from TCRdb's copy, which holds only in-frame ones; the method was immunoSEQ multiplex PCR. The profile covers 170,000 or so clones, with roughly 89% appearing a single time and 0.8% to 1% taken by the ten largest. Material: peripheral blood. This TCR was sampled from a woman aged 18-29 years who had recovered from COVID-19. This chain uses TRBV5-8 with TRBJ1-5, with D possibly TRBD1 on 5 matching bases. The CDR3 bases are TGTGCCAGCAGCTTGGGCCCTGGCAGGGATAGCAATCAGCCCCAGCATTTT. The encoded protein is CASSLGPGRDSNQPQHF.